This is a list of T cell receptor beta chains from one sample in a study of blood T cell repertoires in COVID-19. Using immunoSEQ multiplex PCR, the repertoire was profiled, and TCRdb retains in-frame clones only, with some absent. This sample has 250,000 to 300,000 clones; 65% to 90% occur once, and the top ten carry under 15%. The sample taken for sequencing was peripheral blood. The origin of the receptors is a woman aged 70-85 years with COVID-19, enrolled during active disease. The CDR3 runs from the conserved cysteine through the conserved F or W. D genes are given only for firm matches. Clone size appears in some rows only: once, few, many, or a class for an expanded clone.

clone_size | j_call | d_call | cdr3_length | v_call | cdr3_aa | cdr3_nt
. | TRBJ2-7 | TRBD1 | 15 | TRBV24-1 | CATSDTGTGGYEQYF | TGTGCCACCAGTGATACCGGGACAGGGGGGTATGAGCAGTACTTC
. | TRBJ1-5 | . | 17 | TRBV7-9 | CASTRGTRLSWYQPQHF | TGTGCCAGCACCCGGGGGACTCGATTGTCCTGGTATCAGCCCCAGCATTTT
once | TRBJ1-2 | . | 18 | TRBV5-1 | CASSVLPVTGDQNYGYTF | TGCGCCAGCAGCGTGTTGCCGGTTACAGGAGATCAGAACTATGGCTACACCTTC
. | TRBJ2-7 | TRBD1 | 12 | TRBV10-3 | CATRPGGGEQYF | TGTGCCACGAGACCAGGGGGCGGCGAGCAGTACTTC
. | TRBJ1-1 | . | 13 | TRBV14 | CASSQVGRREAFF | TGTGCCAGCAGCCAAGTGGGGAGGAGGGAAGCTTTCTTT
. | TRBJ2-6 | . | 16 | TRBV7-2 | CASSLSPATGANVLTF | TGTGCCAGCAGCTTATCCCCAGCGACCGGGGCCAACGTCCTGACTTTC
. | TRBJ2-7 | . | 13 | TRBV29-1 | CSVTEGGGDEQYF | TGCAGCGTGACCGAGGGGGGGGGCGACGAGCAGTACTTC
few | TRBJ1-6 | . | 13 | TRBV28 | CASTITDNSPLHF | TGTGCCAGCACGATTACTGATAATTCACCCCTCCACTTT
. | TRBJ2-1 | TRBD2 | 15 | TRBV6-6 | CASRTGLAGGDEQFF | TGTGCCAGCAGAACGGGACTAGCGGGGGGCGATGAGCAGTTCTTC
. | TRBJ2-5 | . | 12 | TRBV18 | CASSPDRETQYF | TGTGCCAGCTCACCCGATCGGGAGACCCAGTACTTC
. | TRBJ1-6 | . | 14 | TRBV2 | CASSESIANSPLHF | TGTGCCAGCAGTGAGAGTATAGCTAATTCACCCCTCCACTTT